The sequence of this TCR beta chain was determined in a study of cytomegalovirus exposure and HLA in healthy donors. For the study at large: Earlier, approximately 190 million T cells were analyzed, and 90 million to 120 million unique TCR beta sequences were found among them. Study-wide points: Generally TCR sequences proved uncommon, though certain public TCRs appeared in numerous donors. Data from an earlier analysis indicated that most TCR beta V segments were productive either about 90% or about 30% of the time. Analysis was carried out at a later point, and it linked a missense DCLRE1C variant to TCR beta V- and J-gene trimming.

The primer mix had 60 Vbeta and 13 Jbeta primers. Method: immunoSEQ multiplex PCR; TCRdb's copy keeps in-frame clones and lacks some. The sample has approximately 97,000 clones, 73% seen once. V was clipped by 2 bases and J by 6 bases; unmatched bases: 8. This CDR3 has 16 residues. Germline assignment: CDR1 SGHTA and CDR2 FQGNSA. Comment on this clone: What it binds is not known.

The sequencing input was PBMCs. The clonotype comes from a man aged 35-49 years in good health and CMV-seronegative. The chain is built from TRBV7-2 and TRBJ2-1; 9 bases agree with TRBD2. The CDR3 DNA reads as TGTGCCAGCAGCTTACATAGCGGGGGTGAGGGCAATGAGCAGTTCTTC. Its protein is CASSLHSGGEGNEQFF.